Following are 25 T cell receptor beta chains from one sample sequenced in a study of technical replicates of blood from a few donors. TCRdb keeps only in-frame clones here, not all; method: immunoSEQ multiplex PCR. Of about 100,000 clones in the sample, under 96% were seen once. The specimen was T cells isolated from PBMCs. Every receptor here comes from a human donor in good health.

The sample holds many counts of this clone. The chain has TRBV14 and TRBJ2-1, with 8 bases lining up with TRBD2. J lost 8 bases, V lost 1 base, and 4 bases had no gene match. CDR1 SGHDN and CDR2 FVKESK come from the germline V gene. This CDR3 comprises 14 residues. The CDR3, as DNA: TGTGCCAGCAGCCAAGTGTCCGGGAGGGATGAGCAGTTCTTC. It is translated as CASSQVSGRDEQFF.

The V call is TRBV5-1, the J call TRBJ2-2; D gene ambiguous. Looked up from germline, CDR1 is SGHRS and CDR2 is YFSETQ. CDR3 length: 15 amino acids. V was trimmed by 0 bases and J by 1 base, leaving 7 bases between them. CDR3 nucleotides: TGCGCCAGCAGCTTGGAGCGATTGAACACCGGGGAGCTGTTTTTT. It encodes CASSLERLNTGELFF.

The rearrangement joins TRBV19 to TRBJ1-2; the match to TRBD1 covers 8 bases. Trimming at V came to 4 bases and at J to 4 bases, leaving 5 bases not matched to a gene. This CDR3 contains 14 residues. The V gene's germline CDR1 is LNHDA and CDR2 SQIVND (reference sequence). The CDR3 loop reads CASSKQGVGYGYTF. In DNA, the CDR3 is TGTGCCAGTAGTAAACAGGGGGTTGGCTATGGCTACACCTTC.

This chain joins TRBV6-1 and TRBJ2-5, with 7 bases identical to TRBD2. The V and J ends lost 7 bases and 5 bases, in that order; junction bases with no gene match: 13. CDR3 length: 15 amino acids. CDR1 and CDR2 (germline): MNHNS, SASEGT. CDR3 sequence: CASTWTGTGGETQYF. The CDR3, as DNA: TGTGCCAGCACTTGGACCGGAACGGGAGGTGAGACCCAGTACTTC.

V gene TRBV5-1 combines with J gene TRBJ1-5; 10 bases map to TRBD1. The CDR3 runs 14 residues. CDR1 and CDR2 (germline): SGHRS, YFSETQ. The ends lost 3 bases at V and 8 bases at J; junction bases unmatched: 5. The chain's CDR3 is CASSSGQGYEPQHF. The CDR3 bases are TGCGCCAGCAGCTCGGGACAGGGGTATGAGCCCCAGCATTTT.

The chain joins TRBV20-1 to TRBJ2-1, with D perhaps matching TRBD2 (6 bases). There are 11 residues in the CDR3. Germline V gene sequence: CDR1 DFQATT, CDR2 SNEGSKA (reference sequence). The CDR3 spells CRGTSLNEQFF. Written as DNA, the CDR3 is TGCAGGGGGACTTCCCTCAATGAGCAGTTCTTC.

The chain combines TRBV14 with TRBJ2-5, with D tentatively TRBD1 (5 bases). Trimming took off 2 bases at V and 3 bases at J, with 19 bases between the two ends. The CDR3 runs 17 residues. From germline, CDR1 is SGHDN and CDR2 FVKESK. The CDR3 region is CASSQSPRVEWEETQYF. Written as DNA, the CDR3 is TGTGCCAGCAGCCAAAGTCCCAGGGTTGAATGGGAAGAGACCCAGTACTTC.

This chain links TRBV19 with TRBJ2-7; TRBD1 matches at 7 bases. In germline, CDR1 is LNHDA, CDR2 SQIVND (reference sequence). J gave up 2 bases and V 9 bases, and 7 bases lay outside the gene matches. CDR3 size: 13 residues. This CDR3 is CASSGQLAYEQYF. The DNA for the CDR3 is TGTGCCAGCTCGGGACAGCTCGCCTACGAGCAGTACTTC.

The chain is built from TRBV30 and TRBJ2-7; D remains unclear. The CDR3 loop spans 12 amino acids. Trimming left V 4 bases short and J 2 bases short, with 9 bases between. CDR1 is GTSNPN, CDR2 SVGIG, per germline (reference sequence). CDR3 amino acids: CAWTRSTYEQYF. The CDR3 DNA reads as TGTGCCTGGACCCGGTCCACCTACGAGCAGTACTTC.

CDR3: CASSRLLDTQYF. For the CDR3, the DNA is TGTGCCAGCAGCCGACTTTTGGATACGCAGTATTTT. This chain connects TRBV28 to TRBJ2-3; no reliable D call. Germline assignment: CDR1 MDHEN and CDR2 SYDVKM. V lost 6 bases and J 6 bases, leaving 10 bases between the germline ends. This CDR3 is built from 12 residues.

The sample holds one count of this clone. The chain couples TRBV28 to TRBJ1-1; 7 bases match TRBD1. The CDR3 runs to 16 residues. Germline V gene sequence: CDR1 MDHEN, CDR2 SYDVKM. V shed 6 bases and J 1 base; nucleotides not matched to a gene: 11. As DNA, the CDR3 is TGTGCCAGCAGAGGGGGCGGGAGGGACCAGAACACTGAAGCTTTCTTT. This gives the protein CASRGGGRDQNTEAFF.

This clone was recorded once. The CDR3 region has the DNA TGTGCCAGCCGGGGGGGGTTACTATTTCTGAACACTGAAGCTTTCTTT. Translation: CASRGGLLFLNTEAFF. The chain links TRBV2 to TRBJ1-1, with D tentatively TRBD1 (5 bases). CDR1 is SNHLY, CDR2 FYNNEI, per germline. The V gene lost 8 bases and the J gene lost 0 bases, with 19 bases spanning the gap. CDR3 size: 16 residues. Looking up the rest from reference TRBV2 and TRBJ1-1 gives the full variable domain: EPEVTQTPSHQVTQMGQEVILRCVPISNHLYFYWYRQILGQKVEFLVSFYNNEISEKSEIFDDQFSVERPDGSNFTLKIRSTKLEDSAMYFCASRGGLLFLNTEAFFGQGTRLTVV.

This chain connects TRBV15 to TRBJ2-5, with 8 nucleotides matching TRBD2. The CDR3 covers 14 residues. Germline V gives CDR1 LNHNV, CDR2 YYDKDF (reference sequence). With 5 bases clipped from V and 1 base from J, the junction kept 3 bases outside the gene matches. CDR3 region: CATSPSGSQETQYF. DNA for the CDR3: TGTGCCACCAGCCCAAGCGGGAGCCAAGAGACCCAGTACTTC.

The chain uses TRBV5-6 and TRBJ2-7; D gene uncertain. CDR1 is SGHDT and CDR2 is YYEEEE in the germline V gene. V lost 0 bases and J 2 bases, leaving 12 bases between the germline ends. The CDR3 covers 15 residues. The CDR3 DNA is TGTGCCAGCAGCTTGGGTTTTGAACATACCTACGAGCAGTACTTC. Translated, it gives CASSLGFEHTYEQYF. Variable domain in full (rest from reference TRBV5-6 and TRBJ2-7): DAGVTQSPTHLIKTRGQQVTLRCSPKSGHDTVSWYQQALGQGPQFIFQYYEEEERQRGNFPDRFSGHQFPNYSSELNVNALLLGDSALYLCASSLGFEHTYEQYFGPGTRLTVT.

This clone was detected only once. The chain combines TRBV6-5 with TRBJ1-2; 7 nucleotides agree with TRBD1. Germline CDR1 reads MNHEY; CDR2 reads SVGAGI. The CDR3 consists of 14 residues. Trimming cost V 6 bases and J 6 bases; bases outside gene matches: 10. For the CDR3, the DNA is TGTGCCAGCAGCCCCGGTGACAGGGAAAATGGCTACACCTTC. Protein product: CASSPGDRENGYTF.

V and J are TRBV14 and TRBJ1-2, with D tentatively TRBD1 (6 bases). CDR3 length equals 13 residues. V shed 4 bases and J shed 8 bases, with 14 bases lying between them. The germline gives CDR1 SGHDN, CDR2 FVKESK. CDR3 sequence (DNA): TGTGCCAGCAGCCGGGACACGCGAATCGGCTACACCTTC. Translation gives CASSRDTRIGYTF.

The CDR3 nucleotides read TGCGCCAGCAGCTTGGAGGCAGGGGTTGTTTCTAATGAAAAACTGTTTTTT. It yields the protein CASSLEAGVVSNEKLFF. This chain joins TRBV5-1 and TRBJ1-4, with D perhaps matching TRBD1 (6 bases). Trimming left V 0 bases short and J 3 bases short, with 15 bases between. The germline gives CDR1 SGHRS, CDR2 YFSETQ. The CDR3 consists of 17 residues.

The chain uses TRBV7-9 and TRBJ2-7; 7 bases align to TRBD1. From germline, CDR1 is SEHNR and CDR2 FQNEAQ (reference sequence). The trim removed 1 base at V and 2 bases at J, leaving 5 bases unmatched. This CDR3 spans 15 amino acids. CDR3 in amino acids: CASSLGPGQTYEQYF. The CDR3 DNA is TGTGCCAGCAGCTTAGGCCCGGGACAGACCTACGAGCAGTACTTC.

This clone was detected only once. The CDR3: CASSLAGVSGTDTQYF. The CDR3 DNA is TGTGCCAGCAGCTTAGCAGGGGTTTCGGGCACAGATACGCAGTATTTT. The chain couples TRBV11-2 to TRBJ2-3, with D possibly being TRBD1 (6 bases). Germline V lookup: CDR1 SGHAT, CDR2 FQNNGV. The CDR3 is 16 residues long. V lost 1 base and J 1 base, leaving 12 bases between the germline ends.

The V gene is TRBV6-1, the J gene TRBJ2-3, with 9 bases matching TRBD1. From germline, CDR1 is MNHNS and CDR2 SASEGT. J gave up 6 bases and V 6 bases, and 10 bases lay outside the gene matches. This CDR3 is built from 15 residues. The CDR3 is CASSVRDRVVDTQYF. The CDR3 bases are TGTGCCAGCAGCGTCCGGGACAGGGTCGTGGATACGCAGTATTTT.

The chain recombines TRBV11-2 with TRBJ2-7; TRBD1 is a possible D gene (5 bases). The length of the CDR3 is 13 residues. V lost 4 bases and J lost 3, with 10 bases in between. Germline CDR1 SGHAT, CDR2 FQNNGV. Written as DNA, the CDR3 is TGTGCCAGCAGCTCTCAGGGTTACTACGAGCAGTACTTC. As protein: CASSSQGYYEQYF.

CDR3 in amino acids: CASSPRTNTGELFF. DNA for the CDR3: TGTGCCAGCAGCCCCCGGACAAACACCGGGGAGCTGTTTTTT. This chain uses TRBV9 with TRBJ2-2, with a possible D match to TRBD1 (5 bases). CDR1 is SGDLS, CDR2 YYNGEE, per germline. Trimming took off 4 bases at V and 2 bases at J, with 9 bases between the two ends. The CDR3 consists of 14 residues.

The chain has TRBV11-3 and TRBJ2-2; 12 positions match TRBD1. Trimming cost V 5 bases and J 6 bases; bases outside gene matches: 13. The CDR3 length is 18 residues. Germline V gene lookup returns CDR1 SGHNT and CDR2 YENEEA. The DNA for the CDR3 is TGTGCCAGCAGCCCAGCGACCTACGGGACAGGGGGCCCCGGGGAGCTGTTTTTT. Its protein is CASSPATYGTGGPGELFF.

The chain links TRBV5-1 to TRBJ1-1, with D hard to call. CDR3 length: 12 amino acids. V was cut by 2 bases and J by 6 bases, with 8 bases left in between. CDR1 and CDR2 (germline): SGHRS, YFSETQ. CDR3 nucleotide sequence: TGCGCCAGCAGCTTCGGTAGATCTGAAGCTTTCTTT. Translation gives CASSFGRSEAFF.

The genes are TRBV10-3 and TRBJ1-4; D gene unclear. V shed 10 bases and J shed 5 bases, with 23 bases lying between them. The germline V gene encodes CDR1 ENHRY and CDR2 SYGVKD. The CDR3 sequence is 16 residues long. CDR3 bases: TGTGCCACAGCCCCGGGATCCGGGTTCAAAAATGAAAAACTGTTTTTT. As protein: CATAPGSGFKNEKLFF.